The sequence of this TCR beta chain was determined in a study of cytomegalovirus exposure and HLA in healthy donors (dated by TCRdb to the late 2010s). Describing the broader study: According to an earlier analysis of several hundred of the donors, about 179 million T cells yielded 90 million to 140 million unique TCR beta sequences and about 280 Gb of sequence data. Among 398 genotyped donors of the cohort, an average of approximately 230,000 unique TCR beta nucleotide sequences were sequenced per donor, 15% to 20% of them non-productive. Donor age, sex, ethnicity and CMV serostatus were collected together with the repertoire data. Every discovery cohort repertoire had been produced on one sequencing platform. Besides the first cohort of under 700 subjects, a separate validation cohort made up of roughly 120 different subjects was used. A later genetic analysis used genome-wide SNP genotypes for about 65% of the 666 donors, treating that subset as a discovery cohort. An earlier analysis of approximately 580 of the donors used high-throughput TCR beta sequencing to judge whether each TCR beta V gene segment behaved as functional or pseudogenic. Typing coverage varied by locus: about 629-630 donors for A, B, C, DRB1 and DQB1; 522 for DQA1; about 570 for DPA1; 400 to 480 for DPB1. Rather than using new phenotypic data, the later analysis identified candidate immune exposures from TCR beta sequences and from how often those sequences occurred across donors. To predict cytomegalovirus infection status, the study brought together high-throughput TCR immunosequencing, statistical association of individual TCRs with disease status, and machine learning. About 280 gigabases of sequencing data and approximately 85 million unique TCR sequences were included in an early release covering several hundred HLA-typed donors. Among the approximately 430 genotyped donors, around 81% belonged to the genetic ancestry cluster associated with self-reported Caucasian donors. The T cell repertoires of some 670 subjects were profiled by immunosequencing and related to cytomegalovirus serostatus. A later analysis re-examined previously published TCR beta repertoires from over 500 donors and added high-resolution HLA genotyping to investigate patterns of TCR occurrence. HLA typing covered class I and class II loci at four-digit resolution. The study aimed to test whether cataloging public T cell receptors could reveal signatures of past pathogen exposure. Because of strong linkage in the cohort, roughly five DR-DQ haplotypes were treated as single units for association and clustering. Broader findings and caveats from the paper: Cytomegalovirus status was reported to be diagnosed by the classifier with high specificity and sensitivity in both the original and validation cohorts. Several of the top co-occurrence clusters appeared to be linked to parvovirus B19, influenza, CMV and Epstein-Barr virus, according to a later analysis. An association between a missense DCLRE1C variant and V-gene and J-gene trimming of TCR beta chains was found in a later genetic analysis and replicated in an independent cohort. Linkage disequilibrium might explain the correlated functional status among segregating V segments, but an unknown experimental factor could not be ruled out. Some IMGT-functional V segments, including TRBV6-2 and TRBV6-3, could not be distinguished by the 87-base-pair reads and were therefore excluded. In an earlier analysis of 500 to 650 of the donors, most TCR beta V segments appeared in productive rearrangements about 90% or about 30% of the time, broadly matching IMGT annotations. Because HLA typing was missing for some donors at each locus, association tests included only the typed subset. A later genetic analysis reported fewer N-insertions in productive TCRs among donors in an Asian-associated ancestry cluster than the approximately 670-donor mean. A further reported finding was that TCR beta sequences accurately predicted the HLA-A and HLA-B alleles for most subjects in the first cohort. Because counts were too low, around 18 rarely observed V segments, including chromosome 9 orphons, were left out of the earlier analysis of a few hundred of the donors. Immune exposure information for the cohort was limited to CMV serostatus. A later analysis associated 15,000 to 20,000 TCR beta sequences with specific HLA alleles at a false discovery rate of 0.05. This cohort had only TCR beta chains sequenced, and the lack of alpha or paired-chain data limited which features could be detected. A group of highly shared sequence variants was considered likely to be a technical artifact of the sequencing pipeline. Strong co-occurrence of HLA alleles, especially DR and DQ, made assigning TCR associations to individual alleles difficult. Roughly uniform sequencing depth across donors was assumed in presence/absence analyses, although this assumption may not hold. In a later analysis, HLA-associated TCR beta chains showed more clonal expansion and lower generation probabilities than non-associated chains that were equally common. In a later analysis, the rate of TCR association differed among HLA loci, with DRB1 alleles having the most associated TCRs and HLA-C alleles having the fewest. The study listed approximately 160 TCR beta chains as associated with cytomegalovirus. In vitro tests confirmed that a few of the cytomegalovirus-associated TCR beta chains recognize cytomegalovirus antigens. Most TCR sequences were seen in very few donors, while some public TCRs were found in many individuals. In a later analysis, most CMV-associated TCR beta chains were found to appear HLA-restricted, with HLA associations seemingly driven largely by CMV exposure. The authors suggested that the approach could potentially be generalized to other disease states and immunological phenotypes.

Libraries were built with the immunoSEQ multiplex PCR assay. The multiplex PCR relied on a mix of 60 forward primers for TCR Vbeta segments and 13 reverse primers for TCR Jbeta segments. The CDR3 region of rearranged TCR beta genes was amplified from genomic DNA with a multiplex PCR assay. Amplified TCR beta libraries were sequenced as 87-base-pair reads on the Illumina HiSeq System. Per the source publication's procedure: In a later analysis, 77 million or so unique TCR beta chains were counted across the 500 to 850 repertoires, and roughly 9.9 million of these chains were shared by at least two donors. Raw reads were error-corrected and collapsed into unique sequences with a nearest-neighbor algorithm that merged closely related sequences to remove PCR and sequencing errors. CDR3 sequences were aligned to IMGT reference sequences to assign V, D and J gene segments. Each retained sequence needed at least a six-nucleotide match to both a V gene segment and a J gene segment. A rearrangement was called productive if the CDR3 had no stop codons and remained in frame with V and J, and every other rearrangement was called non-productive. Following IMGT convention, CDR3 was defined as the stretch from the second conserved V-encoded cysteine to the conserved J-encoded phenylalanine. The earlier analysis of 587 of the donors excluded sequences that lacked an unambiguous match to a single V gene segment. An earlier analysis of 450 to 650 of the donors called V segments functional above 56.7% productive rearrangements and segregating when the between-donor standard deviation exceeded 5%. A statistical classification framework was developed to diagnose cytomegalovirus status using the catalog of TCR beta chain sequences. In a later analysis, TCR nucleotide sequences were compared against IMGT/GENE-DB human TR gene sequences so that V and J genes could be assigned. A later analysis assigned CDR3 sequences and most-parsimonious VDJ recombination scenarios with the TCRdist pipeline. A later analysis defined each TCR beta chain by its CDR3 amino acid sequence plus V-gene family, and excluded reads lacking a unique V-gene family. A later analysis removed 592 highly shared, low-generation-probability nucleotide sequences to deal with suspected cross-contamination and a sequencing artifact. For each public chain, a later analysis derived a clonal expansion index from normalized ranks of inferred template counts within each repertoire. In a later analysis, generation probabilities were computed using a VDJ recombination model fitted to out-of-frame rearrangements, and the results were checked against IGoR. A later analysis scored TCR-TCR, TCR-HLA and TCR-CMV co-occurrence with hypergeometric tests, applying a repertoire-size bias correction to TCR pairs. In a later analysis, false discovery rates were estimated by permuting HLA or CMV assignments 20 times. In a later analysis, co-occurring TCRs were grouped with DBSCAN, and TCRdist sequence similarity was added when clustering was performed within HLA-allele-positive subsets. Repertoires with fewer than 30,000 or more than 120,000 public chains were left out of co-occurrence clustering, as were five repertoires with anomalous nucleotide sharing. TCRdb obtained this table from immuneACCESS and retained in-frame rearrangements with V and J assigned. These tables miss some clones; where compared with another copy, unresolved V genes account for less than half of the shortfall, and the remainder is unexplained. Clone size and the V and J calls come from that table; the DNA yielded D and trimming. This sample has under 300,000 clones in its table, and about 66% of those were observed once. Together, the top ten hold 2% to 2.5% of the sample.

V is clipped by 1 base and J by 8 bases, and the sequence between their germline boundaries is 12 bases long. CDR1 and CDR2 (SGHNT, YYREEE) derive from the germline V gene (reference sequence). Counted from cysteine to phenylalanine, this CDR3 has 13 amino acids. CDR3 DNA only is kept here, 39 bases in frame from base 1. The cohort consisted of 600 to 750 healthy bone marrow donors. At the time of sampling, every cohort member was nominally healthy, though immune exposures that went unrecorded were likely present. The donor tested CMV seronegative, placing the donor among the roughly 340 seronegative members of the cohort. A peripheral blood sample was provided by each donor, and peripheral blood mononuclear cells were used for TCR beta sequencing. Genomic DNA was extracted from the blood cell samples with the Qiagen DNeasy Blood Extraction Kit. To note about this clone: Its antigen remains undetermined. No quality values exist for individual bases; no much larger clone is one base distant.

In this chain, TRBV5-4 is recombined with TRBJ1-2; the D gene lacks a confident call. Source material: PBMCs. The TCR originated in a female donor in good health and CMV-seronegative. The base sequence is TGTGCCAGCAGCTTGCCGGGTTCCGAGGGCTACACCTTC. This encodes CASSLPGSEGYTF. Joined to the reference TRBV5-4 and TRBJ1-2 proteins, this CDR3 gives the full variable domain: ETGVTQSPTHLIKTRGQQVTLRCSSQSGHNTVSWYQQALGQGPQFIFQYYREEENGRGNFPPRFSGLQFPNYSSELNVNALELDDSALYLCASSLPGSEGYTFGSGTRLTVV.